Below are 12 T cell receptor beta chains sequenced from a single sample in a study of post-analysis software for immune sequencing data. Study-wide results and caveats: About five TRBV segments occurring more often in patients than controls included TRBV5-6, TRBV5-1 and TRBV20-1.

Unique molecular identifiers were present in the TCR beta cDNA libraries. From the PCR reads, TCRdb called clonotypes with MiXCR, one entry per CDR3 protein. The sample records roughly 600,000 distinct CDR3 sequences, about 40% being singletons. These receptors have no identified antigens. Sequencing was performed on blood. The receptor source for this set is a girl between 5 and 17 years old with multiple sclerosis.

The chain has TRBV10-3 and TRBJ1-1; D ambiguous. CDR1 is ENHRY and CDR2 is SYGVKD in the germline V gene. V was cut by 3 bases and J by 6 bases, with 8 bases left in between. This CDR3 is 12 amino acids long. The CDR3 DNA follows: TGTGCCATCAGTGATCGGAGGGCTGAAGCTTTCTTT. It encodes CAISDRRAEAFF.

The CDR3 DNA reads as TGTGCCAGCAGTGGTGGCGGTCCTATGGATACGCAGTATTTT. The encoded protein is CASSGGGPMDTQYF. The chain combines TRBV25-1 with TRBJ2-3; D not resolved. V gave up 4 bases and J gave up 6 bases, with 14 bases separating them. CDR1 MGHDK and CDR2 SYGVNS come from the germline V gene. The CDR3 extends over 14 amino acids.

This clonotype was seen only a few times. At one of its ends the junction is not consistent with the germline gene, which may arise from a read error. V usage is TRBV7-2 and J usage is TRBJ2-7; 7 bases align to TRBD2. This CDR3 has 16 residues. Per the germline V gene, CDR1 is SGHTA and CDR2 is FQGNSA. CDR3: CASSLARGSGSYKQYF. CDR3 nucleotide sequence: TGTGCCAGCAGCTTAGCGCGGGGGAGTGGATCCTACAAGCAGTACTTC.

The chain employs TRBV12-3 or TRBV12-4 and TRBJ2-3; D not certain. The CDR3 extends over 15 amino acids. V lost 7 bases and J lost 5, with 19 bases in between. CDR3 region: CASTYDQFTKDTQYF. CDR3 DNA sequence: TGTGCCAGCACCTATGACCAATTCACCAAAGATACGCAGTATTTT.

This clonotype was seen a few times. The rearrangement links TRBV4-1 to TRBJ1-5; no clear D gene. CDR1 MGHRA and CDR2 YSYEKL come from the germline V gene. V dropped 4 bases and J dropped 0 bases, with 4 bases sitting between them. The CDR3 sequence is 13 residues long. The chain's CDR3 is CASSPFSNQPQHF. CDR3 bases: TGCGCCAGCAGCCCCTTTAGCAATCAGCCCCAGCATTTT.

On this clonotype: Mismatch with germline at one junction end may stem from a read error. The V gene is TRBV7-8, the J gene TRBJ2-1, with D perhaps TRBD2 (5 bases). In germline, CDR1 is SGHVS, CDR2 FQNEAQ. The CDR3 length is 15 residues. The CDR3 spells CASSLAGLVGNEQFF. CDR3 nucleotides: TGTGCCAGCAGCCTAGCCGGACTGGTGGGCAATGAGCAGTTCTTC. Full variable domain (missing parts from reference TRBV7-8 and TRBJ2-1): GAGVSQSPRYKVAKRGQDVALRCDPISGHVSLFWYQQALGQGPEFLTYFQNEAQLDKSGLPSDRFFAERPEGSVSTLKIQRTQQEDSAVYLCASSLAGLVGNEQFFGPGTRLTVL.

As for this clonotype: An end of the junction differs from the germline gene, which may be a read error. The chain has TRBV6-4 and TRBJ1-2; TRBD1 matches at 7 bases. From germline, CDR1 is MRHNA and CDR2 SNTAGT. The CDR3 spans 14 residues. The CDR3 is CTSSDAGRGNGYTF. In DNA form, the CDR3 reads TGTACCAGCAGTGACGCGGGCAGGGGGAACGGCTACACCTTC.

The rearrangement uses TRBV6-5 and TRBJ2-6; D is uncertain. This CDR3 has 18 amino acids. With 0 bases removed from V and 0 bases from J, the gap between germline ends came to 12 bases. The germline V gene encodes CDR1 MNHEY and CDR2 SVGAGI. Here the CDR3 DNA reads TGTGCCAGCAGTTACTCGCCCCCATCGAGCTCTGGGGCCAACGTCCTGACTTTC. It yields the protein CASSYSPPSSSGANVLTF.

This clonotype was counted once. Written as DNA, the CDR3 is TGCGCCAGCAGCTATGGTTCGGAATCTAGCACAGATACGCAGTATTTT. It encodes CASSYGSESSTDTQYF. V gene TRBV5-1 combines with J gene TRBJ2-3, with D unclear. This CDR3 spans 16 amino acids. V gave up 3 bases and J gave up 0 bases, with 14 bases separating them. Per the germline V gene, CDR1 is SGHRS and CDR2 is YFSETQ.

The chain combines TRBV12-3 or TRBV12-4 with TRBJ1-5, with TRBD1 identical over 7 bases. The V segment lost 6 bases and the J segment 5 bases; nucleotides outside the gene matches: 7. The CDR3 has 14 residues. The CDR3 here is CASRTTGSDQPQHF. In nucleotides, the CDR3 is TGTGCCAGCAGGACGACAGGGTCGGATCAGCCCCAGCATTTT.

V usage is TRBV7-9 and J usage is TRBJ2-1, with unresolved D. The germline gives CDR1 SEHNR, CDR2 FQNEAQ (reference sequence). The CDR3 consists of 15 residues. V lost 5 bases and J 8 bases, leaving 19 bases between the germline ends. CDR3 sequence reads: CASSPPGRRRDEQFF. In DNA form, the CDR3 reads TGTGCCAGCAGCCCACCCGGTCGTAGGCGCGATGAGCAGTTCTTC.

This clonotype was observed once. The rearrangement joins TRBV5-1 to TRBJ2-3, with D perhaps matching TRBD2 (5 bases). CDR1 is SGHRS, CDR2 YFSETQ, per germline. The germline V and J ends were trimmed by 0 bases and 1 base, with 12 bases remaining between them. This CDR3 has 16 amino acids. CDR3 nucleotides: TGCGCCAGCAGCTTGGGCCTAGCAGAGGGCACAGATACGCAGTATTTT. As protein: CASSLGLAEGTDTQYF.